Listed here is a single TCR beta chain. Trimming left V 0 bases short and J 0 bases short, with 8 bases between. This CDR3 region has 16 residues. The germline CDR1 and CDR2 sequences are MNHEY and SVGAGI. The TCRbeta library was prepared with unique molecular identifiers. TCRdb re-analysed the PCR reads in MiXCR, keeping a single row per CDR3 protein. The sample lists around 960,000 distinct CDR3 sequences, about 26% seen once, with 28% in the top ten. The sample belongs to a study of T-cell reconstitution after alpha-beta-depleted transplantation in children. The sample consisted of PBMCs, mostly from graft donor cells, taken 360 days after TCRalphabeta/CD19-depleted stem cell transplant. V is TRBV6-5 and J is TRBJ2-2; D is uncertain. The TCR sequence derives from a boy under three years old who had a stem cell transplant for SCID, so the T cells may come from the graft donor. CDR3 in DNA: TGTGCCAGCAGTTACTCCCCCCCCACGAACACCGGGGAGCTGTTTTTT. This encodes CASSYSPPTNTGELFF.